This is a list of T cell receptor beta chains from one sample in a study of regulatory T cells in long-lasting Graves disease. TCRdb analysed the multiplex PCR reads with MiXCR anew, one entry per CDR3 protein. This sample has around 500,000 distinct CDR3 sequences, with more than 20% found just once. The sequencing used peripheral blood mononuclear cells (PBMCs), collected when the disease was refractory, from a patient treated with antithyroid drugs. Every receptor here comes from a female donor with Graves disease. Each CDR3 is given with its conserved first and last residue. The D gene is left open where the match is weak. Size values are once, few and many counts, or a class for expanded clones, and some rows have none.

j_call v_call clone_size d_call cdr3_nt cdr3_aa
TRBJ1-3 TRBV19 many . TGTGCCAGTAGTATACGGACAGCGATCTCTGGAAACACCATATATTTT CASSIRTAISGNTIYF
TRBJ2-7 TRBV6-1 once TRBD1 TGTGCCAGCACTCACAGGGGGAATACCTACGAGCAGTACTTC CASTHRGNTYEQYF
TRBJ1-1 TRBV29-1 many . TGCAGCGTCAGGGCTGGCAACACTGAAGCTTTCTTT CSVRAGNTEAFF
TRBJ2-3 TRBV20-1 . TRBD2 TGCAGTGCTAGAGTCGGCGGGAGGATAGATACGCAGTATTTT CSARVGGRIDTQYF
TRBJ2-1 TRBV27 . . TGTGCCAGCAGTTTACCGGGTATCCATGAGCAGTTCTTC CASSLPGIHEQFF
TRBJ2-7 TRBV28 many . TGTGCCTCCCGGGCCCATAGCTCCTACGAGCAGTACTTC CASRAHSSYEQYF
TRBJ2-7 TRBV7-2 few . TGTGCCAGCAGCTTTAGTTCAGGTCCCGAGCAGTACTTC CASSFSSGPEQYF
TRBJ1-1 TRBV13 few . TGTGCCAGCAGATCCGGTACGGACGAGAACCCTGAAGCTTTCTTT CASRSGTDENPEAFF
TRBJ1-1 TRBV7-9 . . TGTGCCAGCAGCTTACCGGGACGGAACACTGAAGCTTTCTTT CASSLPGRNTEAFF
TRBJ2-7 TRBV7-2 few . TGTGCCAGCAGCTCCTCGAATATCTACGAGCAGTACTTC CASSSSNIYEQYF
TRBJ2-7 TRBV5-1 . TRBD2 TGCGCCAGCAGCGGGCTAGCGGGAGATGAGCAGTACTTC CASSGLAGDEQYF
TRBJ2-1 TRBV20-1 . . TGCAGTGCTAGAGTTCGTGCGGGCGGCTACAATGAGCAGTTCTTC CSARVRAGGYNEQFF
TRBJ2-5 TRBV7-9 many TRBD1 TGTGCCAGCAGCTCCGGGACAGGGAAGACCCAGTACTTC CASSSGTGKTQYF
TRBJ2-1 TRBV11-3 few . TGTGCCAGCAGCTTAGATAGGACAGACGTTTCCTACAATGAGCAGTTCTTC CASSLDRTDVSYNEQFF
TRBJ2-3 TRBV6-2/TRBV6-3 . . TGTGCCAGCAGTTCCAGGAAGGGAGATACGCAGTATTTT CASSSRKGDTQYF
TRBJ2-2 TRBV20-1 many TRBD2 TGCAGTGCTAGACGACTAGCGGGAGTCGGAGGGGAGCTGTTTTTT CSARRLAGVGGELFF
TRBJ2-5 TRBV29-1 many TRBD1 TGCAGCGTTATTCCCGACAGGGCGATGGGGAAGACCCAGTACTTC CSVIPDRAMGKTQYF
TRBJ2-7 TRBV12-3/TRBV12-4 once TRBD1 TGTGCCAGCAGCGGACAGGCCATCTACGAGCAGTACTTC CASSGQAIYEQYF
TRBJ1-1 TRBV12-3/TRBV12-4 . . TGTGCCAGCAGTTTACGGCAGGGGAATGCTTTCTTT CASSLRQGNAFF
TRBJ1-1 TRBV5-1 few . TGCGCCAGCAGCTTGGACCTTCGGCCTGAAGCTTTCTTT CASSLDLRPEAFF
TRBJ2-3 TRBV29-1 few . TGCAGCGTTGTGGGGATAACAGATACGCAGTATTTT CSVVGITDTQYF
TRBJ2-7 TRBV6-2/TRBV6-3 many TRBD2 TGTGCCAGCAGTTACTGGACTGCGGGAGGCATGGACGAGCAGTACTTC CASSYWTAGGMDEQYF
TRBJ1-1 TRBV20-1 few . TGCAGTGCTAGGGGAACTCTCCAAATTATGAACACTGAAGCTTTCTTT CSARGTLQIMNTEAFF
TRBJ2-7 TRBV28 many TRBD2 TGTGCCAGCAGGGGGGGTTCTTCGGGAGGCCGCCACGAGCAGTACTTC CASRGGSSGGRHEQYF
TRBJ1-2 TRBV7-2 . TRBD1 TGTGCCGTCGCCGGGGGACAGGGGAGTTACTATGGCTACACCTTC CAVAGGQGSYYGYTF
TRBJ1-2 TRBV2 many . TGTGCCAGCAGTGTTGATTATGGCTACACCTTC CASSVDYGYTF
TRBJ2-7 TRBV3-1 . TRBD2 TGTGCCAGCATCCCTCCCGGCGGGGGTTACGACGAGCAGTACTTC CASIPPGGGYDEQYF
TRBJ1-2 TRBV5-1 . TRBD1 TGCGCCAGCAGCTTGGAGGGGACAGGGGCTCGTGGCTACACCTTC CASSLEGTGARGYTF
TRBJ2-1 TRBV28 . . TGTGCCAGCAGTTGGGACCGTCTGGATGAGCAGTTCTTC CASSWDRLDEQFF
TRBJ1-2 TRBV12-3/TRBV12-4 many . TGTGCCAGCAGTCGCGATCTTCAGCTTAACTATGGCTACACCTTC CASSRDLQLNYGYTF
TRBJ2-5 TRBV28 . . TGTGCCAGCAGTCCGTCGGGGGGCGGTCGATGGCAAGAGACCCAGTACTTC CASSPSGGGRWQETQYF
TRBJ1-5 TRBV7-3 . . TGTGCCAGCAGCGAGTCGGGCCAGTCTAATCAGCCCCAGCATTTT CASSESGQSNQPQHF
TRBJ2-7 TRBV5-5 . TRBD2 TGTGCCAGCAGCTTTTATAGCGGGAGCTACGAGCAGTACTTC CASSFYSGSYEQYF
TRBJ2-7 TRBV6-1 many . TGTGCCAGCAGTCCACCGACGGGAGCGAGGTTCTACGAGCAGTACTTC CASSPPTGARFYEQYF
TRBJ1-2 TRBV7-2 many . TGTGCCAGCAGCTTTTTAAGTGTATTTGATGGCTACACCTTC CASSFLSVFDGYTF
TRBJ1-5 TRBV18 . . TGTGCCAGCTCACCACCGTTATCGGGGAATCAGCCCCAGCATTTT CASSPPLSGNQPQHF
TRBJ1-1 TRBV10-1 . . TGCGCCAGCAGTGCGGGCAGCCAGAACACTGAAGCTTTCTTT CASSAGSQNTEAFF
TRBJ1-2 TRBV6-1 few TRBD1 TGTGCCAGCACTACTAAGGGCCGGGACAGTGGCGATAGGGCCTATGGCTACACCTTC CASTTKGRDSGDRAYGYTF
TRBJ1-2 TRBV6-1 many . TGTGCCAGTTCCAGGATCTCTTCTGGCTACACCTTC CASSRISSGYTF
TRBJ2-7 TRBV3-1 many TRBD2 TGTGCCAGCAGCTCCGGACTAGCTGGCGAGCAGTACTTC CASSSGLAGEQYF
TRBJ2-1 TRBV11-2 . TRBD2 TGTGCCAGCAGCTTAAGGTCAGGGGAATGGACTAGCGGGATTGAGCAGTTCTTC CASSLRSGEWTSGIEQFF
TRBJ1-2 TRBV7-2 many TRBD1 TGTGCCAGCAGCCCTTACCCCGGAGGGGGCGATGGCTACACCTTC CASSPYPGGGDGYTF
TRBJ1-1 TRBV12-3/TRBV12-4 few TRBD1 TGTGCCAGCAGCAGATCTGGACAGGTGAACACTGAAGCTTTCTTT CASSRSGQVNTEAFF
TRBJ2-7 TRBV11-2 . . TGTGCCAGCAGCCCCGGGGCCGGACCAATCTACGAGCAGTACTTC CASSPGAGPIYEQYF
TRBJ2-7 TRBV7-9 many . TGTGCCAGCAGGATCCTACCGGGCCCCTACGAGCAGTACTTC CASRILPGPYEQYF
TRBJ2-7 TRBV9 . . TGTGCCAGCAGCGTAACTGCAGGGAGTGTGCAGTACTTC CASSVTAGSVQYF
TRBJ2-7 TRBV6-2/TRBV6-3 few . TGTGCCAGCAGTTACAGGGTAGGCCCCCTGGAGCAGTACTTC CASSYRVGPLEQYF
TRBJ2-7 TRBV7-3 many . TGTGCCAGCAGCCCCCCGGGACCGACTTGCTACGAGCAGTACTTC CASSPPGPTCYEQYF
TRBJ1-1 TRBV11-1 many . TGTGCCAGCAGCCTAGACAGGACGGTAAACACTGAAGCTTTCTTT CASSLDRTVNTEAFF
TRBJ1-1 TRBV6-2/TRBV6-3 many . TGTGCCAGCGACCCGGGCCTACGGTACAACACTGAAGCTTTCTTT CASDPGLRYNTEAFF
TRBJ2-3 TRBV30 . TRBD2 TGTGCCTGGTCTAGCGGAAGCACAGATACGCAGTATTTT CAWSSGSTDTQYF
TRBJ2-7 TRBV4-2 few . TGTGCCAGCAGCCAAGGTTCACTAGGAGACTACGAGCAGTACTTC CASSQGSLGDYEQYF
TRBJ1-1 TRBV6-5 few . TGTGCCAGCAGTTACTCGACCCAGGGCACTGAAGCTTTCTTT CASSYSTQGTEAFF
TRBJ1-5 TRBV7-3 . . TGTGCCAGCAGCTCCCATTGGGCAGGCAATCAGCCCCAGCATTTT CASSSHWAGNQPQHF
TRBJ1-2 TRBV7-2 many . TGTGCCAGCAGCTTAGGGGTCGACTATGGCTACACCTTC CASSLGVDYGYTF
TRBJ1-5 TRBV5-1 many TRBD1 TGCGCCAGCAGCTTGGAGGGCAGGGGGGACCGCAATCAGCCCCAGCATTTT CASSLEGRGDRNQPQHF
TRBJ1-1 TRBV2 many TRBD1 TGTGCCAGCAGAAATTGGGACAGGGGAAACACTGAAGCTTTCTTT CASRNWDRGNTEAFF
TRBJ2-7 TRBV5-4 . . TGTGCCAGCAGCTCCGAGGGAACTAGTAACGAGCAGTACTTC CASSSEGTSNEQYF
TRBJ2-7 TRBV6-5 many . TGTGCCAGCAGTTACTCCAGGACAGTCAGCTCCTACGAGCAGTACTTC CASSYSRTVSSYEQYF
TRBJ2-5 TRBV5-4 once TRBD2 TGTGCCAGCAGCTTGGCCCCTAGCGGGAACACCAGGGGTGAGACCCAGTACTTC CASSLAPSGNTRGETQYF